This T cell receptor beta chain was retrieved from a study of shared clonotypes between healthy human individuals. Looking at the study overall: Donors had three CD4 naive, three CD4 memory, two CD8 naive and one CD8 memory plate apiece.

Study-wide results and caveats: Non-shared clonotypes were found to have lower generation probabilities than the clonotypes that were shared by all four of the sorted-subset donors. Though the depth was large, rarefaction showed that sorted-subset sequencing was incomplete.

For this clone: Its antigen is not known.

The naive CD8 subset, CD45RO-negative cells positively selected for CCR7, excluded terminally differentiated effector memory CD45RA+ cells. Trimming shortened V by 3 bases and J by 2 bases, and 10 bases separated the two germline ends. This CDR3 region has 14 residues. The V gene's germline CDR1 is SGHNT and CDR2 YYREEE (reference sequence). The repertoire was sequenced with immunoSEQ multiplex PCR; TCRdb's copy has only in-frame clones and lacks some. Among 560,000 or so clones, approximately 96% were seen once, and the ten largest hold about 0.12%. This TCR derives from a woman aged 30 to 39 in good health. Sequencing was carried out using naive CD8+ T cells sorted from blood. The rearrangement joins TRBV5-4 to TRBJ2-3, with D hard to call. The CDR3 is CASSSESDTDTQYF. The DNA for the CDR3 is TGTGCCAGCAGCTCCGAGTCGGACACAGATACGCAGTATTTT.